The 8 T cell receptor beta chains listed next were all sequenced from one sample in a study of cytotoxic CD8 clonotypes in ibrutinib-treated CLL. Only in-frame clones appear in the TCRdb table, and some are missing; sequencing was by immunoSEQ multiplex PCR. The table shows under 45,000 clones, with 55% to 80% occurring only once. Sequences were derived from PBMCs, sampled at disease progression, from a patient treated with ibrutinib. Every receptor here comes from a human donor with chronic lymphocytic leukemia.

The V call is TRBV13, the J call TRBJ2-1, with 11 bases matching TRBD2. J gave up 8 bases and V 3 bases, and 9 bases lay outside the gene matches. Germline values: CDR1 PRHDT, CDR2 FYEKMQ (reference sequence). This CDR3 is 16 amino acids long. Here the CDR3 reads CASSFRLAGKTHEQFF. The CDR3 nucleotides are TGTGCCAGCAGCTTCCGACTAGCGGGAAAAACCCATGAGCAGTTCTTC. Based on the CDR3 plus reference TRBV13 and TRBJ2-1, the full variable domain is AAGVIQSPRHLIKEKRETATLKCYPIPRHDTVYWYQQGPGQDPQFLISFYEKMQSDKGSIPDRFSAQQFSDYHSELNMSSLELGDSALYFCASSFRLAGKTHEQFFGPGTRLTVL.

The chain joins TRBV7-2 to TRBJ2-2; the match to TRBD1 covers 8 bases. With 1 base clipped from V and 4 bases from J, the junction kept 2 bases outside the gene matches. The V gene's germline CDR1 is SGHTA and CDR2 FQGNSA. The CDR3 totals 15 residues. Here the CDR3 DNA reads TGTGCCAGCAGCTTAGGGACAGGGCCCACCGGGGAGCTGTTTTTT. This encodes CASSLGTGPTGELFF. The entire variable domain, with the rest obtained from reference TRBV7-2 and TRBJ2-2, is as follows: GAGVSQSPSNKVTEKGKDVELRCDPISGHTALYWYRQSLGQGLEFLIYFQGNSAPDKSGLPSDRFSAERTGGSVSTLTIQRTQQEDSAVYLCASSLGTGPTGELFFGEGSRLTVL.

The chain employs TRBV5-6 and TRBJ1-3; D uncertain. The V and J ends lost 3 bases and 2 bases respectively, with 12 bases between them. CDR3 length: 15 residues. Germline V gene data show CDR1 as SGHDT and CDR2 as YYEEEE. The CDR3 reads CASSSPGFTGNTIYF. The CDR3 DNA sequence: TGTGCCAGCAGCTCCCCAGGTTTCACTGGAAACACCATATATTTT.

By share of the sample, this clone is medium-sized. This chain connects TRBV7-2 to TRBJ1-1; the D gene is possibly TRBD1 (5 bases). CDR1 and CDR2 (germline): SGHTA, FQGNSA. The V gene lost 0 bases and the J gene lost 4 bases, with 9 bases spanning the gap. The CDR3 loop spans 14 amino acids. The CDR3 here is CASSLASGGTEAFF. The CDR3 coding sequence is TGTGCCAGCAGCTTAGCATCCGGGGGCACTGAAGCTTTCTTT. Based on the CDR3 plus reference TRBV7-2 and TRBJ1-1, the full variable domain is GAGVSQSPSNKVTEKGKDVELRCDPISGHTALYWYRQSLGQGLEFLIYFQGNSAPDKSGLPSDRFSAERTGGSVSTLTIQRTQQEDSAVYLCASSLASGGTEAFFGQGTRLTVV.

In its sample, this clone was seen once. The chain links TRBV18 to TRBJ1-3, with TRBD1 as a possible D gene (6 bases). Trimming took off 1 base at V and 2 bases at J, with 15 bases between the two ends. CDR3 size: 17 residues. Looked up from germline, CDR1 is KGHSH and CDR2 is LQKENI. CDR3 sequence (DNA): TGTGCCAGCTCACCACTCCCTAGGGGGACCCCTGGAAACACCATATATTTT. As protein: CASSPLPRGTPGNTIYF.

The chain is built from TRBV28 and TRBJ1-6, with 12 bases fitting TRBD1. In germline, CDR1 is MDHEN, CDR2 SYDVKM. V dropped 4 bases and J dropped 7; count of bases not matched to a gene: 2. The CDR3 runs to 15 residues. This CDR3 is CASSSGTGGNSPLHF. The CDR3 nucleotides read TGTGCCAGCAGTTCGGGGACAGGGGGCAATTCACCCCTCCACTTT. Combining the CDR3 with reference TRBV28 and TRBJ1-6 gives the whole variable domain DVKVTQSSRYLVKRTGEKVFLECVQDMDHENMFWYRQDPGLGLRLIYFSYDVKMKEKGDIPEGYSVSREKKERFSLILESASTNQTSMYLCASSSGTGGNSPLHFGNGTRLTVT.

The CDR3 DNA reads TGTGCCAGCAGCTTGAGGGTTCTAGGTGGAAATGAGCAGTTCTTC. It is translated as CASSLRVLGGNEQFF. The chain combines TRBV7-2 with TRBJ2-1; maybe TRBD2 (5 bases). The V end was cut by 3 bases, the J end by 7 bases, with 16 bases between. CDR3 size: 15 residues. Germline CDR1 is SGHTA and CDR2 is FQGNSA. The full variable domain, with the rest looked up from reference TRBV7-2 and TRBJ2-1, is GAGVSQSPSNKVTEKGKDVELRCDPISGHTALYWYRQSLGQGLEFLIYFQGNSAPDKSGLPSDRFSAERTGGSVSTLTIQRTQQEDSAVYLCASSLRVLGGNEQFFGPGTRLTVL.

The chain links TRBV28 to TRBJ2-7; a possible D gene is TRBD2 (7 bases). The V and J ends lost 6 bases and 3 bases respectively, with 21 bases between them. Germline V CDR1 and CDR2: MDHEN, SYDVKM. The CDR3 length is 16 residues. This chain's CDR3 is CASSSLWGGANYEQYF. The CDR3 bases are TGTGCCAGCAGCTCCTTGTGGGGGGGCGCGAACTACGAGCAGTACTTC.